This T cell receptor beta chain originates from a study of blood T cell repertoires in COVID-19. Turning to the study itself: The United States, Italy and Spain were the sources of the acute and convalescent COVID-19 samples. Nucleic acid was either cDNA or gDNA, and it came from T cells, B-cell-depleted T cells, or PBMCs.

The V end lost 2 bases, the J end lost 10 bases, and 12 bases lay between the germline ends. The CDR3 is made up of 13 amino acids. Germline V gene data show CDR1 as GTSNPN and CDR2 as SVGIG (reference sequence). As processed by the authors: Nucleated cell number was recorded as an estimate derived from reference gene primer amplification. Repertoires were generated with immunoSEQ multiplex PCR, while TCRdb's copy carries only in-frame clones and drops some. From that table come the V and J calls and clone size; the DNA was used to work out D and trimming. The sample shows about 73,000 clones, 65% to 90% of them seen only once.

The receptor comes from a woman aged 55-70 years with acute or convalescent COVID-19. The gene calls are TRBV30 and TRBJ1-6, with unresolved D. Sequencing was carried out using peripheral blood. As DNA, the CDR3 is TGTGCCTGGAGTCGGCCAGGAGGCTCACCCCTCCACTTT. It encodes CAWSRPGGSPLHF.